Included here is one TCR beta chain sequence, with context. Its antigen remains unknown. Investigators performed immunoSEQ version v3.0 at survey level. Assay used: immunoSEQ multiplex PCR; TCRdb lists only in-frame clones, some missing. The table shows roughly 35,000 clones, with approximately 95% occurring only once. This entry is derived from a study of long-term antiretroviral therapy in people with HIV. Turning to the study itself: First collections came about a decade before the 2015 immediate-ART recommendation.

Study results and caveats: No data on ART adherence, viral resistance or therapy changes.

The origin of this receptor is a woman in her forties or fifties with HIV. The specimen comprised unsorted PBMCs, sampled around 5.4 years after starting antiretroviral therapy.

The CDR3 DNA reads TGTGCCAGCAGCACCCAGACAGGGGGCGGTTCACCCCTCCACTTT. This codes for CASSTQTGGGSPLHF. The chain links TRBV7-2 to TRBJ1-6; 10 bases line up with TRBD1. The CDR3 has 15 residues. Germline values: CDR1 SGHTA, CDR2 FQGNSA. Trimming cost V 5 bases and J 9 bases; bases outside gene matches: 7.